The entry below gives a single T cell receptor beta chain sequence along with its context. This record belongs to a study of blood T cell repertoires in COVID-19. Study-wide context: The samples span acute and convalescent COVID-19 from the United States, Italy and Spain. T cells, B-cell-depleted T cells, or PBMCs supplied cDNA or gDNA.

Methods used by the authors: Counts of nucleated cells, estimated from reference gene primer amplification, were obtained. Sequencing was performed with immunoSEQ multiplex PCR; in TCRdb, only in-frame clones are kept and a portion is missing. V, J and clone size were drawn from that table, and D and trimming were deduced from the DNA. The table records over 70,000 clones, 80% of them present only once. The germline V gene encodes CDR1 SGHNT and CDR2 YYREEE (reference sequence). V gave up 4 bases and J gave up 8 bases; unmatched junction bases: 10. The CDR3 sequence is 15 residues long. This chain links TRBV5-4 with TRBJ1-2, with 11 bases matching TRBD1. Sequencing used peripheral blood. The clonotype originates from a woman in her 70s with acute or convalescent COVID-19. CDR3 nucleotides: TGTGCCAGCAGCCCGAGACCGGGACAGGGGGGCGGCTACACCTTC. It encodes CASSPRPGQGGGYTF. Supplemented by reference TRBV5-4 and TRBJ1-2, the full variable domain reads ETGVTQSPTHLIKTRGQQVTLRCSSQSGHNTVSWYQQALGQGPQFIFQYYREEENGRGNFPPRFSGLQFPNYSSELNVNALELDDSALYLCASSPRPGQGGGYTFGSGTRLTVV.